Listed below are T cell receptor beta chains from one sample, sequenced in a study of blood T cell repertoires in COVID-19. Data came from immunoSEQ multiplex PCR; TCRdb stores just in-frame clones and leaves some out. The profile shows over 200,000 clones, 89% of them singletons. Material: PBMCs or T cells enriched from blood (not recorded which). These TCRs come from a woman aged 25 to 39 with acute COVID-19. The CDR3 runs from the conserved cysteine through the conserved F or W. Each record gives: J gene, D gene, V gene, clone size, CDR3 protein, CDR3 DNA. A D gene is named only where the DNA matches it firmly. Clone size, where shown, is once, few, many, or a class for clones that have expanded.

TRBJ1-2 . TRBV7-8 . CASSLLAGLDYGYTF TGTGCCAGCAGCTTATTGGCAGGGCTGGACTATGGCTACACCTTC
TRBJ2-2 TRBD2 TRBV30 . CASLPSGGNTGELFF TGTGCCTCTCTCCCTAGCGGGGGGAACACCGGGGAGCTGTTTTTT
TRBJ2-1 TRBD1 TRBV7-7 once CASSQRTGSEEQFF TGTGCCAGCAGCCAGCGGACAGGCTCCGAGGAGCAGTTCTTC
TRBJ1-5 . TRBV2 once CASSGAAWNQPQHF TGTGCCAGCAGTGGGGCAGCTTGGAATCAGCCCCAGCATTTT
TRBJ1-1 . TRBV10-3 . CAIRARENTEAFF TGTGCCATCAGGGCCCGGGAGAACACTGAAGCTTTCTTT
TRBJ2-7 . TRBV3-1/TRBV3-2 . CASSYRGLRYEQYF TGTGCCAGCAGCTACAGGGGACTTAGATACGAGCAGTACTTC
TRBJ2-5 TRBD1 TRBV9 . CASSVGAGGDRETQYF TGTGCCAGCAGCGTAGGGGCAGGGGGCGATCGGGAGACCCAGTACTTC
TRBJ1-5 . TRBV13 . CASSLGGSNQPQHF TGTGCCAGCAGCCTGGGGGGGAGCAATCAGCCCCAGCATTTT
TRBJ1-1 TRBD1 TRBV6-5 . CASSPPRTGNTEAFF TGTGCCAGCAGTCCCCCCAGGACAGGGAACACTGAAGCTTTCTTT
TRBJ2-7 . TRBV5-5 . CASSLVQGAYEQYF TGTGCCAGCAGCTTGGTACAGGGCGCCTACGAGCAGTACTTC
TRBJ2-5 TRBD2 TRBV5-5 . CASSRTSGAAGETQYF TGTGCCAGCAGCCGGACTAGCGGGGCCGCGGGGGAGACCCAGTACTTC
TRBJ1-5 TRBD1 TRBV6-2/TRBV6-3 . CASSPPTGEGHQPQHF TGTGCCAGCAGTCCGCCGACAGGGGAGGGCCATCAGCCCCAGCATTTT
TRBJ2-1 TRBD1 TRBV6-6 . CASSYGQGRDEQFF TGTGCCAGCAGTTACGGACAGGGAAGGGATGAGCAGTTCTTC
TRBJ1-2 . TRBV30 . CAWSQGKGGVGYTF TGTGCCTGGAGTCAGGGGAAGGGGGGGGTTGGCTACACCTTC
TRBJ2-2 . TRBV19 . CASSMWDNRAGELFF TGTGCCAGTAGTATGTGGGACAATCGGGCCGGGGAGCTGTTTTTT
TRBJ1-1 . TRBV6-2/TRBV6-3 . CASSFSTGYTEAFF TGTGCCAGCAGCTTCTCGACGGGGTACACTGAAGCTTTCTTT
TRBJ2-7 . TRBV5-1 . CASSLAGGYSYEQYF TGCGCCAGCAGCTTGGCCGGGGGATACTCCTACGAGCAGTACTTC
TRBJ1-5 TRBD1 TRBV5-1 . CASSLEGQGNQPQHF TGCGCCAGCAGCTTGGAGGGACAGGGGAATCAGCCCCAGCATTTT
TRBJ1-5 . TRBV4-1 . CASSQEDQGRDQPQHF TGCGCCAGCAGCCAAGAGGACCAGGGGAGGGATCAGCCCCAGCATTTT
TRBJ2-7 . TRBV3-1/TRBV3-2 . CASSQGSQGWTYEQYF TGTGCCAGCAGCCAAGGGTCCCAGGGATGGACCTACGAGCAGTACTTC
TRBJ1-2 . TRBV6-5 . CASTPGGGLGYTF TGTGCCAGCACGCCCGGCGGGGGCCTTGGCTACACCTTC
TRBJ1-4 TRBD1 TRBV29-1 . CSVCVGGANEKLFF TGCAGCGTGTGTGTAGGGGGCGCGAATGAAAAACTGTTTTTT
TRBJ1-5 TRBD1 TRBV25-1 . CASSEPGGGNQPQHF TGTGCCAGCAGTGAGCCAGGGGGAGGCAATCAGCCCCAGCATTTT
TRBJ1-1 . TRBV6-5 . CASSYSTVGVKAFF TGTGCCAGCAGTTATTCGACAGTTGGAGTAAAAGCTTTCTTT
TRBJ1-6 . TRBV30 . CAWSRAGWDSPLHF TGTGCCTGGAGTAGGGCAGGGTGGGATTCACCCCTCCACTTT
TRBJ1-1 TRBD1 TRBV19 . CASSTGDRGYTEAFF TGTGCCAGTAGTACGGGGGACAGGGGGTACACTGAAGCTTTCTTT
TRBJ2-5 TRBD2 TRBV10-2 . CASSFSGGAAETQYF TGCGCCAGCAGCTTTAGCGGGGGGGCGGCTGAGACCCAGTACTTC
TRBJ2-7 TRBD1 TRBV27 . CASSLTGANPYEQYF TGTGCCAGCAGCTTGACAGGGGCGAACCCCTACGAGCAGTACTTC
TRBJ1-6 . TRBV25-1 . CASGLQGPNNSPLHF TGTGCCAGCGGGCTGCAGGGCCCTAATAATTCACCCCTCCACTTT
TRBJ2-2 TRBD2 TRBV27 . CASSAPLAGGFYANTGELFF TGTGCCAGCAGTGCACCTCTAGCGGGGGGGTTTTACGCGAACACCGGGGAGCTGTTTTTT
TRBJ1-4 TRBD1 TRBV6-5 . CASSPRQGLAEKLFF TGTGCCAGCAGCCCCCGACAGGGTCTAGCGGAAAAACTGTTTTTT
TRBJ1-6 TRBD1 TRBV10-3 . CAIRGTGGNSPLHF TGTGCCATCAGAGGGACAGGGGGAAATTCACCCCTCCACTTT
TRBJ2-5 . TRBV6-5 . CASSSGGRETQYF TGTGCCAGCAGTTCCGGAGGGAGGGAGACCCAGTACTTC
TRBJ1-1 TRBD1 TRBV11-2 . CASSHGDRSENTEAFF TGTGCCAGCAGCCACGGGGACAGGAGTGAGAACACTGAAGCTTTCTTT
TRBJ2-7 TRBD1 TRBV7-9 . CASSLRSGTGDEQYF TGTGCCAGCAGCTTAAGATCAGGGACAGGCGACGAGCAGTACTTC
TRBJ2-5 . TRBV10-3 . CAISEDSEETQYF TGTGCCATCAGTGAGGACTCAGAAGAGACCCAGTACTTC
TRBJ1-1 . TRBV7-2 . CASSLDSVRVNTEAFF TGTGCCAGCAGCTTAGACTCTGTCAGGGTGAACACTGAAGCTTTCTTT
TRBJ1-5 TRBD1 TRBV18 . CASSPVGQGDQPQHF TGTGCCAGCTCACCGGTGGGACAGGGGGATCAGCCCCAGCATTTT
TRBJ1-3 . TRBV30 . CAWRLETRGNTIYF TGTGCCTGGAGGCTGGAGACCCGCGGAAACACCATATATTTT
TRBJ1-6 TRBD1 TRBV25-1 . CASTWTGDNSPLHF TGTGCCAGCACTTGGACAGGGGATAATTCACCCCTCCACTTT
TRBJ1-2 TRBD1 TRBV2 . CASSERQGYYGYTF TGTGCCAGCAGTGAACGACAGGGCTACTATGGCTACACCTTC
TRBJ1-3 TRBD1 TRBV6-5 . CASRGTGVGNTIYF TGTGCCAGCAGGGGGACAGGCGTTGGAAACACCATATATTTT
TRBJ1-5 TRBD1 TRBV24-1 . CATSDNRGQPQHF TGTGCCACCAGCGATAACAGGGGTCAGCCCCAGCATTTT
TRBJ1-2 . TRBV9 . CASSSQGREDGYTF TGTGCCAGCAGCTCCCAGGGGAGAGAAGATGGCTACACCTTC
TRBJ1-5 . TRBV7-2 once CASSVRQNSNQPQHF TGTGCCAGCAGCGTCCGACAGAATAGCAATCAGCCCCAGCATTTT
TRBJ2-7 TRBD1 TRBV13 once CASSHSTGTGGYEQYF TGTGCCAGCAGCCATTCTACCGGGACAGGGGGCTACGAGCAGTACTTC
TRBJ2-3 . TRBV9 . CASSVEQSITDTQYF TGTGCCAGCAGCGTAGAACAGTCGATCACAGATACGCAGTATTTT
TRBJ1-2 . TRBV24-1 once CATSDEGSGYGYTF TGTGCCACCAGTGATGAGGGAAGCGGCTATGGCTACACCTTC
TRBJ2-7 TRBD2 TRBV19 . CASSEGLADLYEQYF TGTGCCAGTAGCGAGGGACTAGCGGATCTCTACGAGCAGTACTTC
TRBJ1-4 . TRBV7-8 . CASRGAANEKLFF TGTGCCAGCAGGGGGGCGGCTAATGAAAAACTGTTTTTT
TRBJ1-1 TRBD1 TRBV10-3 . CAISEGTGLEAFF TGTGCCATCAGTGAAGGGACAGGCCTTGAAGCTTTCTTT
TRBJ1-2 TRBD1 TRBV28 . CASSPTGEANYGYTF TGTGCCAGCAGTCCCACAGGGGAAGCTAACTATGGCTACACCTTC
TRBJ1-2 TRBD1 TRBV10-3 . CAIFDRGFYGYTF TGTGCCATCTTCGACAGGGGCTTCTATGGCTACACCTTC
TRBJ2-7 TRBD2 TRBV27 few CASSLYGTSGGGEQYF TGTGCCAGCAGTTTATATGGGACTAGCGGGGGGGGCGAGCAGTACTTC